This T cell receptor (beta chain) is from a study of T-cell memory formation after mild COVID-19. Study outcomes and limitations: Pre-infection memory contained some responding clones, which suggested that cross-reactive memory had joined.

CDR3 length: 13 residues. Trimming removed 4 bases at V and 4 bases at J, with 11 bases between. Germline-derived CDR1 and CDR2 are SGDLS and YYNGEE. MiXCR was run by TCRdb on the 5' RACE reads, yielding one entry per CDR3 protein. The data hold some 270,000 distinct CDR3 sequences, with 15% observed a single time. Only a few counts were recorded for this clonotype. Its antigen is as yet unknown. This chain connects TRBV9 to TRBJ1-2; TRBD1 is a possible D gene (6 bases). The receptor was isolated from an adult woman who had mild COVID-19 (a few samples of this study predate the infection). Cell type and time point are not known. The sample comprised PBMCs or a T cell subset sorted from them (not recorded which). This CDR3 is CASSSRQAYGYTF. Written as DNA, the CDR3 is TGTGCCAGCAGCTCCCGACAGGCCTATGGCTACACCTTC.